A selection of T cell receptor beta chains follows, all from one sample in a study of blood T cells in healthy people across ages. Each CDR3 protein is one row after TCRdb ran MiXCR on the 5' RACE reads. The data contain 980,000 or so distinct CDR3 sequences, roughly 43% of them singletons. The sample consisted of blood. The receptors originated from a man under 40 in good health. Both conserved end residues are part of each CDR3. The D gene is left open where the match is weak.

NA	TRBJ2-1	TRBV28	CASQSVGGAVAYNEQFF
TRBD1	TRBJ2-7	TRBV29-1	CSVSQGLTYEQYF
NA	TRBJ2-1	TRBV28	CASSLPINNEQFF
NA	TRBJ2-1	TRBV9	CASSLGAGDYDEQFF
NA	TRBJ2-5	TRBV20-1	CSATGQRIDLQETQYF
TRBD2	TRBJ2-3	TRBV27	CASSLIGGGGETQYF
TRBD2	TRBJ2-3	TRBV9	CASSVDARGKTDTQYF
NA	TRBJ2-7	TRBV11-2	CASSTRQAEAEQYF
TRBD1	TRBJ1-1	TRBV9	CASSASGTGLTEAFF
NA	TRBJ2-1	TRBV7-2	CASSLGPGTSKYNEQFF
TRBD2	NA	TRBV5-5	CASSTTSGSSEQYF
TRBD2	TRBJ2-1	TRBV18	CASSPKGLAGGQDNEQFF
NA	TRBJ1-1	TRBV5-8	CASSGGDGNSTEAFF
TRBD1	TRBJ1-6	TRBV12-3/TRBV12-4	CASSLMDRGNNSPLHF
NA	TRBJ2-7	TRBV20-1	CNARPPDSSGEQYF
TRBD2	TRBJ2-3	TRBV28	CASSPSGGGFTDTQYF
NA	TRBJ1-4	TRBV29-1	CSVEEARGKLFF
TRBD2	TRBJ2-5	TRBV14	CASSQERGAQETQYF
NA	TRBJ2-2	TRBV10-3	CAISELGAGELFF
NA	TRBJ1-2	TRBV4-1	CASSTGRSNYGYTF
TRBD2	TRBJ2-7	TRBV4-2	CASSQGPLGGGASYEQYF
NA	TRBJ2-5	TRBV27	CASSRARLQETQYF
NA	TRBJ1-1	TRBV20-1	CGARDLRGSGTEAFF
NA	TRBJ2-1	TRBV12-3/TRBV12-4	CASTAERGIPYNEQFF
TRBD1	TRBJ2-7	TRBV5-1	CASSFLQGIHYEQYF
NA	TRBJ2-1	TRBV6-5	CASRGLEESSYNEQFF
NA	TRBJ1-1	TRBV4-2	CASSRRWPNTEAFF
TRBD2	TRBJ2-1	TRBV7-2	CASTLSSSGYEQFF
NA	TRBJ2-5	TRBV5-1	CASSLGTNQETQYF
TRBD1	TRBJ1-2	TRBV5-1	CASSLETGGSLRDGYTF
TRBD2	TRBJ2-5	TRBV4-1	CASSQPRTSGGETQYF
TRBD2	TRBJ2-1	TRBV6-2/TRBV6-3	CASSTRSGDSYNEQFF
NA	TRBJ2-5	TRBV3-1	CASSPSGSETQYF
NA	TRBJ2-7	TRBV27	CASSFRGFSYEQYF
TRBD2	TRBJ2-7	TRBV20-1	CSAHPGGSSYEQYF
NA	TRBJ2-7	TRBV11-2	CASSLEDSDSYEQYF
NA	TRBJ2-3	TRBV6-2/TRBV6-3	CASSNPQGPPDTQYF
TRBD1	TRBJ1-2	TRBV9	CASSVATVVQGGPYGYTF
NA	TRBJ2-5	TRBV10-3	CAISASTRRPGTQYF
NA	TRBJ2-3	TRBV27	CASSPDGVGRHTQYF
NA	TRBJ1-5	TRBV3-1	CASSQANSNQPQHF
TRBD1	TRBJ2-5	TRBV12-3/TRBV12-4	CASSLETGVQTQYF
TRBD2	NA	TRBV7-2	CASSFSGGVEHEQYF
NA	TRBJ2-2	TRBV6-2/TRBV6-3	CASRAQLSNTGELFF
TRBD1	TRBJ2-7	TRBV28	CASSLTGGKNEQYF
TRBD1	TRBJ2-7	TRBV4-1	CASSQETRGSYEQYF
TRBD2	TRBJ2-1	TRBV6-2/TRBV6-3	CASSSTSDSHNEQFF
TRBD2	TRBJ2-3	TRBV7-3	CASRPTSGGYTDTQYF
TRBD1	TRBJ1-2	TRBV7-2	CASSPPGQGRGYTF
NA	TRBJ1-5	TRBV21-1	CASSKVGTGVARTGQPQHF
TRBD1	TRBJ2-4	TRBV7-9	CASSLTTGGAKNIQYF
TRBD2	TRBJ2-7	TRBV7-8	CASSLVHSTSGGARYEQYF
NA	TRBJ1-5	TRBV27	CASSEGASVNQPQHF
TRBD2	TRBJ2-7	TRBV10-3	CAISPGTSRAHEQYF
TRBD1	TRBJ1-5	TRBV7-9	CASSKTGAARGNQPQHF